This TCR beta chain appears in the sequencing data of a study of blood T cell repertoires in COVID-19. Study context: The study drew acute and convalescent COVID-19 samples from the United States, Italy and Spain. Sources were T cells, B-cell-depleted T cells, or PBMCs; the material itself was cDNA or gDNA.

Trimming took off 6 bases at V and 4 bases at J, with 13 bases between the two ends. Germline V CDR1 and CDR2: MNHEY, SVGAGI. This CDR3 is built from 13 residues. Study processing details: Cell counts per sample came from amplifying reference gene primers. TCRdb's table, derived via immunoSEQ multiplex PCR, lists solely in-frame clones and lacks some. That table supplies the V and J calls and clone size; D and trimming were determined from the DNA. The table has about 99,000 clones, around 79% seen once; the top ten hold 15% to 20%. The sequenced sample was peripheral blood. The receptor was derived from a woman of 80 years or more with active or convalescent COVID-19. V gene TRBV6-5 combines with J gene TRBJ2-7; D is undetermined. This CDR3 is CASSPQSEYEQYF. In DNA form, the CDR3 reads TGTGCCAGCAGCCCGCAGAGCGAGTACGAGCAGTACTTC.